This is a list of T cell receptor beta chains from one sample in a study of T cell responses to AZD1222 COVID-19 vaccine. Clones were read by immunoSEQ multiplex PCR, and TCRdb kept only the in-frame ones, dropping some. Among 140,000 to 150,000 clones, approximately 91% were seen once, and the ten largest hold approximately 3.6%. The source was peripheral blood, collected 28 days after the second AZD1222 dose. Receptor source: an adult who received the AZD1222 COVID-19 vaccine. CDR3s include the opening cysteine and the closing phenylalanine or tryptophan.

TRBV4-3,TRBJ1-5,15,CASSHRATSGQPQHF
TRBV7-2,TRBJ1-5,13,CASSSEAYQPQHF
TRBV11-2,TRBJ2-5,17,CASSLRFSGAGQETQYF
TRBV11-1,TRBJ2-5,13,CASSPGTEETQYF
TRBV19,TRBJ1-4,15,CASSPTGTATEKLFF
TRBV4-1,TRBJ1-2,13,CASSQVASGPYTF
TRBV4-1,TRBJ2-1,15,CASSLGTSSYNEQFF
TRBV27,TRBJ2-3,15,CASSFRRGGTDTQYF
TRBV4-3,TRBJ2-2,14,CASSQDWGTGELFF
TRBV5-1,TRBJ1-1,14,CASSLAQGGTEAFF
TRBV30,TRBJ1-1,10,CACAPSGAFF
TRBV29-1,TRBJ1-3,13,CSVGAISGNTIYF
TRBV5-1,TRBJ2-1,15,CASSSYPAGVNEQFF
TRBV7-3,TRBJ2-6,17,CASSNTPTSSGANVLTF